This TCR beta chain was recovered during a study of shared clonotypes between healthy human individuals. Authors' methods: ImmunoSEQ supplied junction-only sequences lacking quality scores, so filtering was different. TCRdb's copy holds only in-frame clones and misses some; the assay was immunoSEQ multiplex PCR. D and trimming come from the DNA, and the V and J calls and clone size come from that table. Here the sample spans about 2.4 million clones, around nine tenths being singletons. Donation came from healthy HIV-negative adults that had no recent acute infections or vaccinations. Findings and caveats of the study: Generation probability values for non-shared clonotypes were lower than those for clonotypes shared by all four donors.

CDR1 and CDR2 (germline): SGHTA, FQGNSA. V gave up 6 bases and J gave up 6 bases, with 12 bases separating them. This CDR3 is built from 12 residues. Concerning this clone: Its antigen is not identified.

The genes are TRBV7-2 and TRBJ2-7, with D perhaps given as TRBD1 or TRBD2 (6 bases each). Sequencing was performed on naive CD4+ T cells sorted from blood. Subset indicated: CD45RA+ positively selected. The clonotype originates from a man aged 18 to 30 in good health. The CDR3 region has the DNA TGTGCCAGCAGACTAGGGGGGAGCGAGCAGTACTTC. Translation: CASRLGGSEQYF.